This is a list of T cell receptor beta chains from one sample in a study of blood T cells in healthy people across ages. TCRdb re-derived calls from the 5' RACE reads in MiXCR, one entry per CDR3 protein. This sample has just over 1 million distinct CDR3 sequences, with 45% found just once. The sequenced sample was blood. Receptors were obtained from an older woman in good health. Each CDR3 is given with its conserved first and last residue. D genes are given only for firm matches. Some rows mark clone size as missing; the rest say once, few, many or name a class of expanded clone.

CDR3 DNA: TGTGCCAGCAGCCAAGAGAGGAAGACCCAGTACTTC; CDR3 protein: CASSQERKTQYF; J gene: TRBJ2-5; clone size: few; D gene: NA; V gene: TRBV3-1
CDR3 DNA: TGTGCCACCAGCAGAGCCCTAGCGGAGGGCACAGATACGCAGTATTTT; CDR3 protein: CATSRALAEGTDTQYF; J gene: TRBJ2-3; clone size: NA; D gene: TRBD2; V gene: TRBV15
CDR3 DNA: TGTGCCAGCAGCTTAGGACCGCAGGCGTTAGTAGATACGCAGTATTTT; CDR3 protein: CASSLGPQALVDTQYF; J gene: TRBJ2-3; clone size: NA; D gene: NA; V gene: TRBV13
CDR3 DNA: TGCGCCAGCAGCCCCGGCCTAGCGGTGGGTGAGCAGTTCTTC; CDR3 protein: CASSPGLAVGEQFF; J gene: TRBJ2-1; clone size: NA; D gene: TRBD2; V gene: TRBV5-1
CDR3 DNA: TGTGCCAGCTCACCACCGAGCAGGAGCTCCTACGAGCAGTACTTC; CDR3 protein: CASSPPSRSSYEQYF; J gene: TRBJ2-7; clone size: NA; D gene: NA; V gene: TRBV18
CDR3 DNA: TGTGCCAGCAGTTTATGGAAGAATGGTCAGCCCCAGCATTTT; CDR3 protein: CASSLWKNGQPQHF; J gene: TRBJ1-5; clone size: few; D gene: NA; V gene: TRBV28
CDR3 DNA: TGTGCCAGCAGTCAAAGGGACAGTGGGGGAAGGCCCCTCCACTTT; CDR3 protein: CASSQRDSGGRPLHF; J gene: TRBJ1-6; clone size: NA; D gene: TRBD1; V gene: TRBV27
CDR3 DNA: TGTGCCAGCAGTTTAAGCTCCAGCGACAATGAGCAGTACTTC; CDR3 protein: CASSLSSSDNEQYF; J gene: TRBJ2-7; clone size: NA; D gene: NA; V gene: TRBV27
CDR3 DNA: TGTGCCAGCAGCGGAGGGACAGGGGGTGCTTATTCACCCCTCCACTTT; CDR3 protein: CASSGGTGGAYSPLHF; J gene: TRBJ1-6; clone size: NA; D gene: TRBD1; V gene: TRBV2
CDR3 DNA: TGTGCCAGCAGTTTCCCTCCGGGGACTAGGAGGGCAGATACGCAGTATTTT; CDR3 protein: CASSFPPGTRRADTQYF; J gene: TRBJ2-3; clone size: few; D gene: TRBD2; V gene: TRBV28
CDR3 DNA: TGTGCCATCAGTGAGTCGAGCCTAGGGGTTAGCTCCTACAATGAGCAGTTCTTC; CDR3 protein: CAISESSLGVSSYNEQFF; J gene: TRBJ2-1; clone size: many; D gene: NA; V gene: TRBV10-3
CDR3 DNA: TGTGCCAGCAGACAGACTAGCGGGATAATCAACGAGCAGTACTTC; CDR3 protein: CASRQTSGIINEQYF; J gene: TRBJ2-7; clone size: NA; D gene: TRBD2; V gene: TRBV6-5
CDR3 DNA: TGTGCCAGCAGTATACTTAGGACTAGCGGGAGGAATGCAGATACGCAGTATTTT; CDR3 protein: CASSILRTSGRNADTQYF; J gene: TRBJ2-3; clone size: NA; D gene: TRBD2; V gene: TRBV12-3/TRBV12-4
CDR3 DNA: TGTGCCAGCAGCCCATTAGCCACCTACGAGCAGTACTTC; CDR3 protein: CASSPLATYEQYF; J gene: TRBJ2-7; clone size: NA; D gene: NA; V gene: TRBV7-6
CDR3 DNA: TGTGCCAGCAGCCAAGGCTTGCGGTACACAGATACGCAGTATTTT; CDR3 protein: CASSQGLRYTDTQYF; J gene: TRBJ2-3; clone size: NA; D gene: NA; V gene: TRBV3-1
CDR3 DNA: TGTGCCAGCAGCTCGGGGCCCGCCTCCTACAATGAGCAGTACTTC; CDR3 protein: CASSSGPASYNEQYF; J gene: TRBJ2-7; clone size: NA; D gene: NA; V gene: TRBV3-1
CDR3 DNA: TGCGCCAGCAGCTCTCGGCGAGCGGGTAGCACAGATACGCAGTATTTT; CDR3 protein: CASSSRRAGSTDTQYF; J gene: TRBJ2-3; clone size: few; D gene: NA; V gene: TRBV5-1
CDR3 DNA: TGTGCCAGTATCCGCGGTCCCTGGGATCAGCCCCAGCATTTT; CDR3 protein: CASIRGPWDQPQHF; J gene: TRBJ1-5; clone size: few; D gene: NA; V gene: TRBV6-2/TRBV6-3
CDR3 DNA: TGTGCCAGCAGCCATTCACACACGCAGTATTTT; CDR3 protein: CASSHSHTQYF; J gene: TRBJ2-3; clone size: NA; D gene: NA; V gene: TRBV27
CDR3 DNA: TGCAGTGCAGAGGGACTAGCGGGAGTATACGAGCAGTACTTC; CDR3 protein: CSAEGLAGVYEQYF; J gene: TRBJ2-7; clone size: NA; D gene: TRBD2; V gene: TRBV20-1
CDR3 DNA: TGTGCCAGCAGTGAAACGTCGCGGGCGAACAATGAGCAGTACTTC; CDR3 protein: CASSETSRANNEQYF; J gene: TRBJ2-7; clone size: NA; D gene: NA; V gene: TRBV25-1
CDR3 DNA: TGTGCCAGCAGCTCTCTCGATCTCCCCTACGAGCAGTACTTC; CDR3 protein: CASSSLDLPYEQYF; J gene: TRBJ2-7; clone size: NA; D gene: NA; V gene: TRBV11-2
CDR3 DNA: TGCAGTGCTAGGGCACTAGCGGGGCCCTACGAGCAGTACTTC; CDR3 protein: CSARALAGPYEQYF; J gene: TRBJ2-7; clone size: few; D gene: TRBD2; V gene: TRBV20-1
CDR3 DNA: TGTGCCAGCAGTTTTCAGGGGATAGACTACGAGCAGTACTTC; CDR3 protein: CASSFQGIDYEQYF; J gene: TRBJ2-7; clone size: NA; D gene: NA; V gene: TRBV28
CDR3 DNA: TGTGCCAGCAGGGCCCGCGGGAAGCTCTACGAGCAGTACTTC; CDR3 protein: CASRARGKLYEQYF; J gene: TRBJ2-7; clone size: NA; D gene: NA; V gene: TRBV2
CDR3 DNA: TGCGCCAGCAGCTTGGAGCCGGCCAACTATGGCTACACCTTC; CDR3 protein: CASSLEPANYGYTF; J gene: TRBJ1-2; clone size: NA; D gene: NA; V gene: TRBV5-1
CDR3 DNA: TGCAGTGCTAGAGAGACTAGCGGGAGAGATACGCAGTATTTT; CDR3 protein: CSARETSGRDTQYF; J gene: TRBJ2-3; clone size: many; D gene: TRBD2; V gene: TRBV20-1
CDR3 DNA: TGTGCCAGCAGTTACCAGGAACGTGGTAGCGGGAGGCCTGAGCAGTTCTTC; CDR3 protein: CASSYQERGSGRPEQFF; J gene: TRBJ2-1; clone size: NA; D gene: TRBD2; V gene: TRBV6-2/TRBV6-3
CDR3 DNA: TGCAGTGCTAGTCTGACTAGGCGCAATGAGCAGTACTTC; CDR3 protein: CSASLTRRNEQYF; J gene: TRBJ2-5; clone size: NA; D gene: NA; V gene: TRBV20-1
CDR3 DNA: TGTGCCAGCAGCCCCCGTTTCCCGGGACGGCCTTACAATGAGCAGTTCTTC; CDR3 protein: CASSPRFPGRPYNEQFF; J gene: TRBJ2-1; clone size: NA; D gene: NA; V gene: TRBV7-3
CDR3 DNA: TGCGCCAGCAGCCATCAGGGACCCTCGAACACTGAAGCTTTCTTT; CDR3 protein: CASSHQGPSNTEAFF; J gene: TRBJ1-1; clone size: NA; D gene: NA; V gene: TRBV4-1
CDR3 DNA: TGCAGTGCTAGAGTGGGGAACCTCTATGGCTACACCTTC; CDR3 protein: CSARVGNLYGYTF; J gene: TRBJ1-2; clone size: NA; D gene: NA; V gene: TRBV20-1
CDR3 DNA: TGTGCCAGCAGCTTAGGCCTCGGTAGCGACTTTGGCGAGCAGTACTTC; CDR3 protein: CASSLGLGSDFGEQYF; J gene: TRBJ2-7; clone size: NA; D gene: NA; V gene: TRBV13
CDR3 DNA: TGTGCCAGCAGTTTTACAGGGACTCCCTACGAGCAGTACTTC; CDR3 protein: CASSFTGTPYEQYF; J gene: TRBJ2-7; clone size: many; D gene: NA; V gene: TRBV27
CDR3 DNA: TGCAGCGTTCCAACCGTGTTGAATGGCTACACCTTC; CDR3 protein: CSVPTVLNGYTF; J gene: TRBJ1-2; clone size: NA; D gene: NA; V gene: TRBV29-1
CDR3 DNA: TGCGCCAGCAGTCGGCTCGCGGGAGAAGGGACAGATACGCAGTATTTT; CDR3 protein: CASSRLAGEGTDTQYF; J gene: TRBJ2-3; clone size: few; D gene: TRBD2; V gene: TRBV10-2
CDR3 DNA: TGTGCCACCAGCAGAGATAGCGGGGCTGGGGCCAACGTCCTGACTTTC; CDR3 protein: CATSRDSGAGANVLTF; J gene: TRBJ2-6; clone size: many; D gene: TRBD2; V gene: TRBV15
CDR3 DNA: TGTGCCAGTAGCTTACTGGTTGGGGGGGACTATGGCTACACCTTC; CDR3 protein: CASSLLVGGDYGYTF; J gene: TRBJ1-2; clone size: NA; D gene: NA; V gene: TRBV11-1
CDR3 DNA: TGTGCCAGCAGCTTAAGCAAGACTGAAGCTTTCTTT; CDR3 protein: CASSLSKTEAFF; J gene: TRBJ1-1; clone size: NA; D gene: NA; V gene: TRBV7-8
CDR3 DNA: TGTGCCAGCAGCCAAGATCGCGGGCGGGAGCACTACAATGAGCAGTTCTTC; CDR3 protein: CASSQDRGREHYNEQFF; J gene: TRBJ2-1; clone size: few; D gene: TRBD2; V gene: TRBV3-1